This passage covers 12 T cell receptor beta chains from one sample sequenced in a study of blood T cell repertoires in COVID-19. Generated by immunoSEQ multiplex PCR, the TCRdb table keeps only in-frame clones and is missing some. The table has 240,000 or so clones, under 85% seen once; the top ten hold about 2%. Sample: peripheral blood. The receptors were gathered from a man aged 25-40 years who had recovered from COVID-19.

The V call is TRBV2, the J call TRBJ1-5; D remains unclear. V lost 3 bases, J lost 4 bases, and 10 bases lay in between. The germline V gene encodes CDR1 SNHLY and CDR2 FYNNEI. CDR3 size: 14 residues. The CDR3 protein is CASSDDGSNQPQHF. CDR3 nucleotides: TGTGCCAGCAGTGATGACGGGAGTAATCAGCCCCAGCATTTT. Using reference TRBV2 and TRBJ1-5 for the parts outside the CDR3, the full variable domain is EPEVTQTPSHQVTQMGQEVILRCVPISNHLYFYWYRQILGQKVEFLVSFYNNEISEKSEIFDDQFSVERPDGSNFTLKIRSTKLEDSAMYFCASSDDGSNQPQHFGDGTRLSIL.

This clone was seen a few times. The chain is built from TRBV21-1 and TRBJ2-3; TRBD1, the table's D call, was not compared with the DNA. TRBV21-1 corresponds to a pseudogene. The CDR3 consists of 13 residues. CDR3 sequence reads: CASSKGATDTQYF. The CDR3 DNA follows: TGTGCCAGCAGCAAGGGGGCGACAGATACGCAGTATTTT.

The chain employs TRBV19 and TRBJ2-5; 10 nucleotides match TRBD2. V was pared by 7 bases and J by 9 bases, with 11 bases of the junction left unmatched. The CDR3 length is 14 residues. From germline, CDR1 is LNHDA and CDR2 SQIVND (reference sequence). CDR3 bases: TGTGCCAGTAAGAGCGGGGGGGCCGGCGGGGCCCAGTACTTC. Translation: CASKSGGAGGAQYF. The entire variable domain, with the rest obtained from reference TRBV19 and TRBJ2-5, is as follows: DGGITQSPKYLFRKEGQNVTLSCEQNLNHDAMYWYRQDPGQGLRLIYYSQIVNDFQKGDIAEGYSVSREKKESFPLTVTSAQKNPTAFYLCASKSGGAGGAQYFGPGTRLLVL.

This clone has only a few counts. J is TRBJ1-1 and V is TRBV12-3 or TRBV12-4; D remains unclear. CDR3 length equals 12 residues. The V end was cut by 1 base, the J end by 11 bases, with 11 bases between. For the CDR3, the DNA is TGTGCCAGCAGTTTAGGGCTGAAGGAGGCTTTCTTT. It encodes CASSLGLKEAFF.

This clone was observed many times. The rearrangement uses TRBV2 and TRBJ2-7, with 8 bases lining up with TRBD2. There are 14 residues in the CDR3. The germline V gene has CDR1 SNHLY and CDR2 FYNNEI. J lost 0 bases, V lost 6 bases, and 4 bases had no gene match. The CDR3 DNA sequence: TGTGCCAGCAGGGAGCGGGAGATCTCCTACGAGCAGTACTTC. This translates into CASREREISYEQYF.

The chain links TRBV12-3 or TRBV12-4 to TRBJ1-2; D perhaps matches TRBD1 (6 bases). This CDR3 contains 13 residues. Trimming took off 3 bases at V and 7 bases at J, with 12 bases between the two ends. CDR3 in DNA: TGTGCCAGCAGTTTTGGGGGCATCGGTGGCTACACCTTC. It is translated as CASSFGGIGGYTF.

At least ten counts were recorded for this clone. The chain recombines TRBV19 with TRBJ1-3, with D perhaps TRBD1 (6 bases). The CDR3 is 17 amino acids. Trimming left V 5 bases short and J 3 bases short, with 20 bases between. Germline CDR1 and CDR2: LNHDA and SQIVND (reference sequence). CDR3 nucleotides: TGTGCCAGTAGTCCGGACAGTTCCGTTTTCAGTGGAAACACCATATATTTT. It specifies CASSPDSSVFSGNTIYF.

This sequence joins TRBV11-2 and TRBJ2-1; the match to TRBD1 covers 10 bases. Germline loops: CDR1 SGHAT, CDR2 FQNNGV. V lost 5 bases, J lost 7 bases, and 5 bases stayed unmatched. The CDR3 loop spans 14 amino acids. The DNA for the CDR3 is TGTGCCAGCAGCCGGGACAGGGGATTGAATGAGCAGTTCTTC. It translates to CASSRDRGLNEQFF.

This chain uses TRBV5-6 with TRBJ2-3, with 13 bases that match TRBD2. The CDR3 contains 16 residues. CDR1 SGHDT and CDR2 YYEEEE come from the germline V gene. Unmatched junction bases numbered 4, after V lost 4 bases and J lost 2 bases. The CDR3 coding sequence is TGTGCCAGCAGCCGGGGACTAGCGGGGCCCACAGATACGCAGTATTTT. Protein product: CASSRGLAGPTDTQYF.

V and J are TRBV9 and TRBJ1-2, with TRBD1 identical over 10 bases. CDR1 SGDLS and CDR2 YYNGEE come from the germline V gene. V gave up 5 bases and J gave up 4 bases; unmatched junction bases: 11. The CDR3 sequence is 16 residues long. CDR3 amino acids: CASRKTGGGWGYGYTF. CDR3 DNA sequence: TGTGCCAGCAGGAAGACAGGGGGCGGCTGGGGCTATGGCTACACCTTC.

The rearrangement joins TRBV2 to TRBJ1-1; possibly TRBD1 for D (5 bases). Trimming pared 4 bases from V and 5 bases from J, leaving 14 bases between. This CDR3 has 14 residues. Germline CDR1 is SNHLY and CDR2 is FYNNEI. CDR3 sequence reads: CASSAQGRQTEAFF. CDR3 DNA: TGTGCCAGCAGTGCCCAGGGCCGTCAGACTGAAGCTTTCTTT.

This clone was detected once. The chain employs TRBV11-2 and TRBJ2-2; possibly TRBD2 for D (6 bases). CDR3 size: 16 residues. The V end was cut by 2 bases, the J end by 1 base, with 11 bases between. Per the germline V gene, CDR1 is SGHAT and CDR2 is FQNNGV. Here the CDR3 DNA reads TGTGCCAGCAGCTTAAATGCGGGGCTGAACACCGGGGAGCTGTTTTTT. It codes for CASSLNAGLNTGELFF.